A single sample gave rise to the 5 T cell receptor beta chains below, sequenced in a study of identical twins. One entry per CDR3 protein, called by TCRdb with MiXCR from the 5' RACE reads. The sample records some 660,000 distinct CDR3 sequences, 8.6% being singletons. These same records also appear under a second study, on yellow fever vaccine responses in identical twins.

The specimen sequenced was PBMCs. These receptor sequences come from a woman aged 18-35 years in good health.

This clonotype was observed a handful of times. The V gene is TRBV12-3 or TRBV12-4, the J gene TRBJ2-1, with TRBD2 as a possible D gene (5 bases). CDR3 length equals 15 residues. The ends were cut back, 3 bases at V and 1 base at J, with 10 bases in the middle. The DNA of the CDR3 is TGTGCCAGCAGTTTTTACGGGAATTCCTACAATGAGCAGTTCTTC. Encoded protein: CASSFYGNSYNEQFF.

This sequence joins TRBV6-5 and TRBJ2-7; 9 bases agree with TRBD1. CDR3 length: 16 amino acids. The trim removed 3 bases at V and 2 bases at J, leaving 8 bases unmatched. Germline V gene lookup returns CDR1 MNHEY and CDR2 SVGAGI. The CDR3 loop reads CASSYPTRQGAYEQYF. The DNA for the CDR3 is TGTGCCAGCAGTTATCCGACTCGACAGGGGGCCTACGAGCAGTACTTC.

This chain's CDR3 is CSAGLGTSDTGELFF. CDR3 DNA: TGCAGCGCCGGCCTCGGGACTAGCGACACCGGGGAGCTGTTTTTT. This chain uses TRBV29-1 with TRBJ2-2, with 10 bases aligning to TRBD2. The CDR3 runs to 15 residues. Germline-derived CDR1 and CDR2 are SQVTM and ANQGSEA. J lost 3 bases, V lost 7 bases, and 8 bases had no gene match.

The V and J genes are TRBV7-9 and TRBJ1-1; no clear D. The CDR3 sequence is 13 residues long. CDR1 is SEHNR and CDR2 is FQNEAQ in the germline V gene (reference sequence). Trimming shortened V by 5 bases and J by 1 base, and 8 bases separated the two germline ends. CDR3 sequence (DNA): TGTGCCAGCAGCACTGACGGGAACACTGAAGCTTTCTTT. This sequence encodes CASSTDGNTEAFF. The full variable domain, with the rest looked up from reference TRBV7-9 and TRBJ1-1, is DTGVSQNPRHKITKRGQNVTFRCDPISEHNRLYWYRQTLGQGPEFLTYFQNEAQLEKSRLLSDRFSAERPKGSFSTLEIQRTEQGDSAMYLCASSTDGNTEAFFGQGTRLTVV.

This clonotype was observed many times. The chain carries TRBV29-1 and TRBJ1-2, with D possibly TRBD1 on 5 matching bases. This CDR3 region has 16 residues. The V end lost 1 base, the J end lost 7 bases, and 22 bases lay between the germline ends. The germline gives CDR1 SQVTM, CDR2 ANQGSEA. The CDR3 DNA sequence: TGCAGCGTTGAAGGGGAATGGGACCGTACTCTGGGTGGCTACACCTTC. This translates into CSVEGEWDRTLGGYTF.